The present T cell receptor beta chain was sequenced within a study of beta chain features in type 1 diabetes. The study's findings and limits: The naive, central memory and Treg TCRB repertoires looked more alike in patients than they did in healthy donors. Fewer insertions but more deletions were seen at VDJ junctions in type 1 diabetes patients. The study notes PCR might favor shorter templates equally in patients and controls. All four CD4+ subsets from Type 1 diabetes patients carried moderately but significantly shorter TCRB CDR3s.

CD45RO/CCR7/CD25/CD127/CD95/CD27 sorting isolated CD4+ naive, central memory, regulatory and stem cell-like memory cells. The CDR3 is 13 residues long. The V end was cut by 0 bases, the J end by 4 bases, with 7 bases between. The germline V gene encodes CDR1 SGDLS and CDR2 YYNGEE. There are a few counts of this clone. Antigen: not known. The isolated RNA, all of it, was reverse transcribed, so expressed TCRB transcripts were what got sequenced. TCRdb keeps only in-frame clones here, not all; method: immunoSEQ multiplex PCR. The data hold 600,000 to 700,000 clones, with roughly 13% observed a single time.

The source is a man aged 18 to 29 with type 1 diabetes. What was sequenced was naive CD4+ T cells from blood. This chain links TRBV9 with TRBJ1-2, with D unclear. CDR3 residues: CASSVVTSYGYTF. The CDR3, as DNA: TGTGCCAGCAGCGTAGTAACGTCCTATGGCTACACCTTC.